Listed below are T cell receptor beta chains from one sample, sequenced in a study of shared clonotypes between healthy human individuals. Assay: immunoSEQ multiplex PCR; the TCRdb copy retains only in-frame clones and omits some. This table has approximately 720,000 clones, 92% appearing once. Sequenced input: naive CD8+ T cells sorted from blood. These receptors came from a young man in good health. Both conserved end residues are part of each CDR3. A D gene is named only where the DNA matches it firmly. Only part of the rows carry a size: once, few, many, or a class if the clone is expanded.

size,D,J,V,CDR3,DNA
-,-,TRBJ2-7,TRBV7-9,CASSPLGLHEQYF,TGTGCCAGCAGCCCGTTGGGCCTTCATGAGCAGTACTTC
-,-,TRBJ2-7,TRBV6-1,CASFQGYEQYF,TGTGCCAGCTTCCAGGGCTACGAGCAGTACTTC
-,-,TRBJ2-7,TRBV10-2,CASSESGTTYEQYF,TGCGCCAGCAGTGAGTCGGGGACAACCTACGAGCAGTACTTC
-,TRBD2,TRBJ2-3,TRBV5-4,CASSSFLAGGGGDTQYF,TGTGCCAGCAGCTCTTTTCTAGCGGGAGGGGGGGGAGATACGCAGTATTTT
-,-,TRBJ2-7,TRBV25-1,CASSDPYRHGDEQYF,TGTGCCAGCAGTGATCCTTACCGACATGGCGACGAGCAGTACTTC
-,-,TRBJ2-5,TRBV9,CASSARDNQETQYF,TGTGCCAGCAGCGCCCGGGACAACCAAGAGACCCAGTACTTC
-,-,TRBJ2-7,TRBV29-1,CSVMDESYEQYF,TGCAGCGTAATGGACGAATCCTACGAGCAGTACTTC
-,-,TRBJ2-3,TRBV7-2,CASSLAQGAPTDTQYF,TGTGCCAGCAGCTTAGCCCAAGGAGCGCCAACAGATACGCAGTATTTT
-,-,TRBJ1-1,TRBV27,CASSRLGQANTEAFF,TGTGCCAGCAGTCGCCTTGGACAAGCGAACACTGAAGCTTTCTTT
-,-,TRBJ2-1,TRBV21-1,CASSKVGGTSGPPSYNEQFF,TGTGCCAGCAGCAAAGTCGGCGGGACTAGCGGGCCTCCTAGTTACAATGAGCAGTTCTTC
once,-,TRBJ1-5,TRBV7-2,CASSLVMGLGNQPQHF,TGTGCCAGCAGCTTAGTTATGGGGCTTGGCAATCAGCCCCAGCATTTT
-,-,TRBJ1-4,TRBV5-5,CASSFGLTTNEKLFF,TGTGCCAGCAGTTTTGGGCTTACAACTAATGAAAAACTGTTTTTT
once,-,TRBJ1-1,TRBV7-8,CASSLIGLGLNTEAFF,TGTGCCAGCAGCTTAATAGGGCTGGGGCTGAACACTGAAGCTTTCTTT
-,-,TRBJ1-4,TRBV6-1,CASREEGKLFF,TGTGCCAGCAGGGAGGAGGGAAAACTGTTTTTT
-,-,TRBJ2-7,TRBV6-1,CASSAKRGYEQYF,TGTGCCAGCAGTGCTAAACGGGGCTACGAGCAGTACTTC
-,-,TRBJ2-2,TRBV27,CASSLSRAGELFF,TGTGCCAGCAGTTTATCCCGCGCCGGGGAGCTGTTTTTT
-,-,TRBJ2-7,TRBV12-5,CASGRSYEQYF,TGTGCTAGTGGCCGCTCCTACGAGCAGTACTTC
-,TRBD1,TRBJ2-7,TRBV10-3,CAISESLPWDRTPYEQYF,TGTGCCATCAGTGAGTCGCTTCCGTGGGACAGAACACCCTACGAGCAGTACTTC
-,TRBD2,TRBJ2-2,TRBV30,CAWTGGRTGELFF,TGTGCCTGGACTGGCGGGAGGACCGGGGAGCTGTTTTTT
-,-,TRBJ2-7,TRBV29-1,CSVEEGAGEQYF,TGCAGCGTTGAAGAGGGGGCAGGGGAGCAGTACTTC
-,-,TRBJ2-1,TRBV6-1,CASSEHWGSSYNEQFF,TGTGCCAGCAGCGAACATTGGGGTAGCTCCTACAATGAGCAGTTCTTC
-,TRBD2,TRBJ2-1,TRBV19,CASSLSLTSGTHNEQFF,TGTGCCAGTAGCCTCTCCCTGACTAGCGGGACCCACAATGAGCAGTTCTTC
-,-,TRBJ1-1,TRBV5-4,CASSLDKNTEAFF,TGTGCCAGCAGCTTAGACAAGAACACTGAAGCTTTCTTT
-,-,TRBJ2-7,TRBV6-5,CASSPQGHEQYF,TGTGCCAGCAGTCCTCAGGGCCACGAGCAGTACTTC
-,-,TRBJ1-2,TRBV29-1,CSVEGQLYGYTF,TGCAGCGTTGAAGGCCAGCTCTATGGCTACACCTTC
-,-,TRBJ2-3,TRBV7-8,CASSFLGRTADTQYF,TGTGCCAGCAGCTTCCTAGGGCGGACAGCGGATACGCAGTATTTT
-,-,TRBJ2-5,TRBV19,CASSANTGYQETQYF,TGTGCCAGTAGTGCCAATACAGGGTACCAAGAGACCCAGTACTTC
once,-,TRBJ1-2,TRBV6-5,CASSYSMDGYGYTF,TGTGCCAGCAGTTACTCGATGGACGGCTATGGCTACACCTTC
-,TRBD2,TRBJ2-2,TRBV15,CATKGGGALNTGELFF,TGTGCCACCAAGGGCGGGGGGGCGTTGAACACCGGGGAGCTGTTTTTT
-,-,TRBJ2-5,TRBV7-9,CASSPSAGQETQYF,TGTGCCAGCAGCCCCTCCGCGGGTCAGGAGACCCAGTACTTC
-,TRBD1,TRBJ2-7,TRBV14,CASSQDAQGAPEQYF,TGTGCCAGCAGCCAAGATGCCCAGGGGGCTCCCGAGCAGTACTTC
-,TRBD1,TRBJ2-1,TRBV9,CASSVGQGAVYEQFF,TGTGCCAGCAGCGTAGGACAGGGGGCGGTCTATGAGCAGTTCTTC
-,-,TRBJ1-4,TRBV9,CASSVATGEKLFF,TGTGCCAGCAGCGTAGCCACAGGGGAAAAACTGTTTTTT
-,-,TRBJ2-7,TRBV6-6,CASSPLVSPYEQYF,TGTGCCAGCAGTCCCCTAGTGTCCCCCTACGAGCAGTACTTC
-,-,TRBJ2-5,TRBV6-5,CASSYSATSGETQYF,TGTGCCAGCAGTTACTCGGCGACGTCTGGTGAGACCCAGTACTTC
-,TRBD2,TRBJ2-2,TRBV27,CASQAGGTGELFF,TGTGCCAGTCAAGCGGGAGGCACCGGGGAGCTGTTTTTT
-,TRBD2,TRBJ2-1,TRBV27,CASSGVAGGPVQFF,TGTGCCAGCAGTGGGGTAGCGGGAGGCCCGGTGCAGTTCTTC
-,-,TRBJ2-2,TRBV6-1,CASLTLNTGELFF,TGTGCCAGTCTTACCCTGAACACCGGGGAGCTGTTTTTT
-,-,TRBJ1-1,TRBV29-1,CSAGGAARGTEAFF,TGCAGCGCTGGGGGGGCAGCCCGAGGAACTGAAGCTTTCTTT
-,-,TRBJ1-3,TRBV11-2,CASSLAGISGNTIYF,TGTGCCAGCAGCTTAGCGGGGATCTCTGGAAACACCATATATTTT
-,-,TRBJ2-7,TRBV4-1,CASSQRGGGPYEQYF,TGCGCCAGCAGCCAACGTGGAGGGGGCCCCTACGAGCAGTACTTC
few,-,TRBJ1-5,TRBV10-3,CAISDTSGQPQHF,TGTGCCATCAGTGATACTTCTGGACAGCCCCAGCATTTT
-,-,TRBJ2-3,TRBV7-9,CASSLEADTQYF,TGTGCCAGCAGCTTAGAGGCAGATACGCAGTATTTT
once,TRBD2,TRBJ2-7,TRBV9,CASSSPSGSETYEQYF,TGTGCCAGCAGCTCCCCTAGCGGGTCAGAAACCTACGAGCAGTACTTC
-,-,TRBJ2-5,TRBV10-2,CASSGPEYQETQYF,TGCGCCAGCAGTGGCCCGGAGTACCAAGAGACCCAGTACTTC
-,-,TRBJ2-3,TRBV4-3,CASSQAYGDTQYF,TGCGCCAGCAGCCAAGCGTACGGGGATACGCAGTATTTT
-,-,TRBJ2-7,TRBV7-2,CASSLAVGLRSSSYEQYF,TGTGCCAGCAGCTTAGCCGTGGGACTTCGCTCGAGCTCCTACGAGCAGTACTTC
-,-,TRBJ2-7,TRBV29-1,CSVDGRGYEQYF,TGCAGCGTAGATGGACGGGGCTACGAGCAGTACTTC
-,TRBD1,TRBJ2-5,TRBV7-6,CASSFQHTGAEETQYF,TGTGCCAGCAGCTTTCAGCATACAGGGGCGGAGGAGACCCAGTACTTC
-,-,TRBJ2-7,TRBV19,CASSLGVGGYEQYF,TGTGCCAGTAGTCTCGGGGTCGGGGGCTACGAGCAGTACTTC
few,-,TRBJ2-5,TRBV7-3,CASSLTGSQETQYF,TGTGCCAGCAGCTTAACCGGCAGTCAAGAGACCCAGTACTTC
-,-,TRBJ2-2,TRBV5-4,CASSFKSNTGELFF,TGTGCCAGCAGCTTTAAGTCGAACACCGGGGAGCTGTTTTTT
-,-,TRBJ1-3,TRBV7-6,CASSLARRGDDRYTIYF,TGTGCCAGCAGCTTAGCGCGCAGGGGCGATGATCGATACACCATATATTTT
-,-,TRBJ2-3,TRBV5-5,CASEGENTDTQYF,TGTGCCAGCGAAGGCGAGAACACAGATACGCAGTATTTT
-,TRBD2,TRBJ2-5,TRBV9,CASSSRVAGGQETQYF,TGTGCCAGCAGCTCAAGGGTAGCGGGAGGGCAGGAGACCCAGTACTTC